The T cell receptor beta chain described here comes from a study of T cell clones after liver transplantation. Repertoires were generated with immunoSEQ multiplex PCR, while TCRdb's copy carries only in-frame clones and drops some. The sample includes around 77,000 clones, 75% to 90% seen only once; the top ten take around 0.72%. The germline CDR1 and CDR2 sequences are SGHNT and YYREEE (reference sequence). V shed 4 bases, J shed 4 bases, and the junction held 19 bases outside the gene matches. CDR3 size: 18 residues. The clonotype comes from a human patient who received a liver transplant. Some of these T cells may belong to the graft donor. V gene TRBV5-4 combines with J gene TRBJ1-1; 7 bases match TRBD1. Source: CD4+ T cells from blood, taken 12 months after liver transplant. The CDR3 here is CASSKLERGGRKATEAFF. In nucleotides, the CDR3 is TGTGCCAGCAGCAAACTCGAGAGAGGGGGCCGTAAAGCCACTGAAGCTTTCTTT. Variable domain in full (rest from reference TRBV5-4 and TRBJ1-1): ETGVTQSPTHLIKTRGQQVTLRCSSQSGHNTVSWYQQALGQGPQFIFQYYREEENGRGNFPPRFSGLQFPNYSSELNVNALELDDSALYLCASSKLERGGRKATEAFFGQGTRLTVV.